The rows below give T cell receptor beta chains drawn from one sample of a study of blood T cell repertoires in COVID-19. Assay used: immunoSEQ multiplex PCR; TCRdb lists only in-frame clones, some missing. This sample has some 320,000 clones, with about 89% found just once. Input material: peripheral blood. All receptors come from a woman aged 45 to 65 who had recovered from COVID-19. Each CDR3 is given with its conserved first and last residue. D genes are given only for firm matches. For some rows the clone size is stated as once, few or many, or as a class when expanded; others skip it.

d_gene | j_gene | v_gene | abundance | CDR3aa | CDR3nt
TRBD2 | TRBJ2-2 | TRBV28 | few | CASITVAGGNTGELFF | TGTGCCAGCATTACTGTAGCGGGAGGGAACACCGGGGAGCTGTTTTTT
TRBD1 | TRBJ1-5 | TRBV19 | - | CASTVGQAQPQHF | TGTGCCAGTACCGTAGGACAGGCCCAGCCCCAGCATTTT
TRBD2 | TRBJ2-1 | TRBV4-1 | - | CASSHGGRGAGREMVQFF | TGCGCCAGCAGCCACGGAGGTAGGGGAGCGGGGAGAGAGATGGTGCAGTTCTTC
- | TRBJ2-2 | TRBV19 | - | CASSIEQSGELFF | TGTGCCAGTAGTATAGAACAGTCCGGGGAGCTGTTTTTT
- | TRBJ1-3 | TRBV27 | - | CASRRVGGNTIYF | TGTGCCAGCAGGAGGGTCGGTGGAAACACCATATATTTT
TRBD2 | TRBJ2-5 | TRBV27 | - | CASSKPGLQETQYF | TGTGCCAGCAGTAAACCGGGACTACAAGAGACCCAGTACTTC
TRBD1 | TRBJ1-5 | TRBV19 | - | CASSMGQGFNQPQHF | TGTGCCAGTAGTATGGGACAGGGGTTCAATCAGCCCCAGCATTTT
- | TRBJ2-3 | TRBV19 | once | CASSIGLARTDTQYF | TGTGCCAGTAGTATCGGGCTAGCGAGGACAGATACGCAGTATTTT
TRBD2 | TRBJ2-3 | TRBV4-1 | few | CASSQEGREVVDTQYF | TGCGCCAGCAGCCAAGAAGGTCGGGAGGTGGTAGATACGCAGTATTTT
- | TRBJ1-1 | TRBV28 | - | CASSKSMNTEAFF | TGTGCCAGCAGTAAAAGCATGAACACTGAAGCTTTCTTT
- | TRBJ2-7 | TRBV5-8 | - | CASSLDFHEQYF | TGTGCCAGCAGCTTGGACTTTCACGAGCAGTACTTC